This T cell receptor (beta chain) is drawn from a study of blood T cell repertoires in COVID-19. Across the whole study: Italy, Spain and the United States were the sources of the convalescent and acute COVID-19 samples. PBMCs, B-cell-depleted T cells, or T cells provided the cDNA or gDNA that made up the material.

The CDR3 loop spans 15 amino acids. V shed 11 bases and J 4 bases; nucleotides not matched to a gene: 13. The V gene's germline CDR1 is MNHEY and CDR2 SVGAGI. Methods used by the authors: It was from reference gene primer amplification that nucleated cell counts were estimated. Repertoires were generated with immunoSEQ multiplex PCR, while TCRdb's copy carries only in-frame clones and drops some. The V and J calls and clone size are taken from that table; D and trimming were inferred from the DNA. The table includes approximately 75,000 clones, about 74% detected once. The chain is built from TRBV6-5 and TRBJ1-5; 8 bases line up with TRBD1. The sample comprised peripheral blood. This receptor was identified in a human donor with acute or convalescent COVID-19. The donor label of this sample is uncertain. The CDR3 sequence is CAVRPTQGGNQPQHF. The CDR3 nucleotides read TGTGCCGTAAGGCCGACACAGGGGGGTAATCAGCCCCAGCATTTT.